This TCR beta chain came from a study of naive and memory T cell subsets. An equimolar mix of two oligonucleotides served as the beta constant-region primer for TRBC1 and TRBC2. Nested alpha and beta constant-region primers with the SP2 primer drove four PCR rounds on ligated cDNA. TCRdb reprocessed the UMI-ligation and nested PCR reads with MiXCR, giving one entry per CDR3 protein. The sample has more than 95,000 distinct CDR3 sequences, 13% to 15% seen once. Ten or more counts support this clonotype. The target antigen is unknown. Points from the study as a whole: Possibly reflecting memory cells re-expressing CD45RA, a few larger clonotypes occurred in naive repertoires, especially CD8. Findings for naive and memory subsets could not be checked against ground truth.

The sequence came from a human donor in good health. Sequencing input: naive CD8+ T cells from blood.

CDR3 bases: TGTGCCAGCATCAACGGGGCGGGGCCAACCTACGAGCAGTACTTC. Protein product: CASINGAGPTYEQYF. The gene calls are TRBV6-6 and TRBJ2-7; maybe TRBD2 (6 bases). V was trimmed by 7 bases and J by 2 bases, leaving 18 bases between them. The CDR3 extends over 15 amino acids. Germline values: CDR1 MNHNY, CDR2 SVGAGI (reference sequence).